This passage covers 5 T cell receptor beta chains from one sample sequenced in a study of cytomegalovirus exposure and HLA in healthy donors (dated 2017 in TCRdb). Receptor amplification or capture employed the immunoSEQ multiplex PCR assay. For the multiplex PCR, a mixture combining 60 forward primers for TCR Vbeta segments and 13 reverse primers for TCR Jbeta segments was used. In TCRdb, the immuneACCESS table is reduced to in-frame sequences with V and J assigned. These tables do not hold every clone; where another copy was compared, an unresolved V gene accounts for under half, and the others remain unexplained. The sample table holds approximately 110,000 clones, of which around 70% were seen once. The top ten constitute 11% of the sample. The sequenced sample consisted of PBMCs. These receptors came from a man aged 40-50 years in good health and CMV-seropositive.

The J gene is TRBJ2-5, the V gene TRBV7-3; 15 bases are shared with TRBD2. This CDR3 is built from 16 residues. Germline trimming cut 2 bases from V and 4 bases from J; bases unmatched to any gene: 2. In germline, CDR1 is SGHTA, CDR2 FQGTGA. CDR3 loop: CASSLGTSGRRETQYF. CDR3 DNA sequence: TGTGCCAGCAGCTTAGGGACTAGCGGGAGGCGAGAGACCCAGTACTTC.

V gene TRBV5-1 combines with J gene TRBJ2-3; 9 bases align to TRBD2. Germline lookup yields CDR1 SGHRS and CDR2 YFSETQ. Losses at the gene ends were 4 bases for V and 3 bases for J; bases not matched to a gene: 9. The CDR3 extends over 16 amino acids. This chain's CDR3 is CASSAMRAGGTDTQYF. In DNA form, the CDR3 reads TGCGCCAGCAGCGCCATGCGAGCGGGAGGTACAGATACGCAGTATTTT.

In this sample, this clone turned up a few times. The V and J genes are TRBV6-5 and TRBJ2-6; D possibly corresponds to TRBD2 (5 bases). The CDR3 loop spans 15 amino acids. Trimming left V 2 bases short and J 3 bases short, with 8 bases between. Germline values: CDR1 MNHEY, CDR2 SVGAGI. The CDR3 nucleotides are TGTGCCAGCAGTTACGAGGGAAGTGGGGCCAACGTCCTGACTTTC. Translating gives CASSYEGSGANVLTF.

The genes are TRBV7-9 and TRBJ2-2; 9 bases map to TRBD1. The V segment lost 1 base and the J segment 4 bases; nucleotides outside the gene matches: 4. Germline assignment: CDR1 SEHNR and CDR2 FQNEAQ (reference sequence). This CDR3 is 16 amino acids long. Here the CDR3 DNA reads TGTGCCAGCAGCTTAGGGGACAGGGATCGCACCGGGGAGCTGTTTTTT. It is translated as CASSLGDRDRTGELFF.

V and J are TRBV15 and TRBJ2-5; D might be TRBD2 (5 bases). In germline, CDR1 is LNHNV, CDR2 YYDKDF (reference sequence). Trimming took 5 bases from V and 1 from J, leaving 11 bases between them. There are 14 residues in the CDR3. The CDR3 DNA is TGTGCCACCAGCGGCTACGGGATCCAAGAGACCCAGTACTTC. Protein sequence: CATSGYGIQETQYF.